The clone carrying this T cell receptor (beta chain) was seen ten or more times. There were TCR beta CDR3 regions amplified from RNA transcripts. During a first-round RT-PCR of the TCR CDR3, the HTBI primer set was used. TCRdb re-called the multiplex PCR reads with MiXCR, one entry per CDR3 protein. The data show fewer than 900,000 distinct CDR3 sequences, with over 15% seen just once and under 10% held by the top ten. The study enrolled patients aged 18 to 65 with newly diagnosed hyperthyroidism of under 2 months' duration. Trimming left V 3 bases short and J 4 bases short, with 13 bases between. Germline CDR1 MNHEY, CDR2 SMNVEV (reference sequence). The CDR3 is 14 amino acids. The sample is drawn from a study of T cells in Graves' hyperthyroidism and ophthalmopathy.

This sequence was found in a man aged 18 to 30 with Graves' hyperthyroidism. The rearrangement links TRBV27 to TRBJ2-7; possibly TRBD2 for D (6 bases). The sequenced sample was blood. This chain's CDR3 is CASSLNGGRYEQYF. As DNA, the CDR3 is TGTGCCAGCAGTTTGAATGGAGGGCGGTACGAGCAGTACTTC.